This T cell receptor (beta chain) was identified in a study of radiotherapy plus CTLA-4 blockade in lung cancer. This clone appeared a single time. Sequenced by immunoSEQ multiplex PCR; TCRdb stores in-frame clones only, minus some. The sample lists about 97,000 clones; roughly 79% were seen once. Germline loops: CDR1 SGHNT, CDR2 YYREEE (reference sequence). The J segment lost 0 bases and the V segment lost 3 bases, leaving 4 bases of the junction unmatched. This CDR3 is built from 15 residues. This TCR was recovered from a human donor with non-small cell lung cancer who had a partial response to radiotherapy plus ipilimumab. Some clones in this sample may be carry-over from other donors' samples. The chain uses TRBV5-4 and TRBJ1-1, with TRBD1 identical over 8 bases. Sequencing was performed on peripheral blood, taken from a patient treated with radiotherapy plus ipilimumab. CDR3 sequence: CASSSNRGMNTEAFF. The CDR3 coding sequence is TGTGCCAGCAGCTCAAACAGGGGGATGAACACTGAAGCTTTCTTT.